The T cell receptor (beta chain) described here comes from a study of neoadjuvant nivolumab and ipilimumab in lung cancer. In its sample, this clone was seen once. The ends lost 0 bases at V and 4 bases at J; junction bases unmatched: 4. CDR3 length: 15 residues. The germline V gene encodes CDR1 MNHEY and CDR2 SVGAGI. The repertoire was sequenced with immunoSEQ multiplex PCR; TCRdb's copy has only in-frame clones and lacks some. The table lists 25,000 or so clones, under 85% of them singletons. The chain couples TRBV6-5 to TRBJ2-5; the match to TRBD2 covers 8 bases. Sequences were derived from tumor tissue, sampled after neoadjuvant nivolumab, alone or with ipilimumab, at or shortly before surgery. The sequence derives from an adult with non-small cell lung cancer. The chain's CDR3 is CASSYSLAGRETQYF. The DNA of the CDR3 is TGTGCCAGCAGTTACTCGCTAGCGGGCAGAGAGACCCAGTACTTC.